The rows below give T cell receptor beta chains drawn from one sample of a study of shared clonotypes between healthy human individuals. Data came from immunoSEQ multiplex PCR; TCRdb stores just in-frame clones and leaves some out. The table shows around 2,100,000 clones, with over 85% occurring only once. The source material was naive CD8+ T cells sorted from blood. These receptor sequences come from a young man in good health. Each CDR3 is given with its conserved first and last residue. D genes are given only for firm matches. Size tells how often a clone was seen (once, few, many) or the class of an expanded clone, and some rows leave it out.

D: .
V: TRBV2
J: TRBJ1-5
length: 15
size: .
CDR3: CASGSADHSNQPQHF
DNA: TGTGCCAGTGGATCGGCAGATCATAGCAATCAGCCCCAGCATTTT

D: .
V: TRBV9
J: TRBJ1-1
length: 13
size: .
CDR3: CASSPGRYTEAFF
DNA: TGTGCCAGCAGCCCAGGGAGATACACTGAAGCTTTCTTT

D: .
V: TRBV4-3
J: TRBJ2-7
length: 13
size: .
CDR3: CASSQLEGGEQYF
DNA: TGCGCCAGCAGCCAGCTCGAGGGGGGCGAGCAGTACTTC

D: .
V: TRBV27
J: TRBJ1-5
length: 14
size: .
CDR3: CASTRVGGNQPQHF
DNA: TGTGCCAGCACCCGGGTAGGGGGCAATCAGCCCCAGCATTTT

D: TRBD1
V: TRBV2
J: TRBJ1-1
length: 16
size: once
CDR3: CASSDSPTTGRTEAFF
DNA: TGTGCCAGCAGCGACTCACCCACGACAGGGAGGACTGAAGCTTTCTTT

D: .
V: TRBV10-3
J: TRBJ1-2
length: 13
size: .
CDR3: CAISESRAYGYTF
DNA: TGTGCCATCAGTGAGTCGAGAGCTTATGGCTACACCTTC

D: TRBD2
V: TRBV4-1
J: TRBJ2-7
length: 16
size: .
CDR3: CASSQESGGAHYEQYF
DNA: TGCGCCAGCAGCCAAGAAAGCGGGGGGGCACACTACGAGCAGTACTTC

D: .
V: TRBV6-5
J: TRBJ2-1
length: 14
size: .
CDR3: CASSFSVSYNEQFF
DNA: TGTGCCAGCAGTTTTTCCGTTTCCTACAATGAGCAGTTCTTC

D: .
V: TRBV6-6
J: TRBJ2-5
length: 11
size: .
CDR3: CASTFEETQYF
DNA: TGTGCCAGCACCTTCGAGGAGACCCAGTACTTC

D: .
V: TRBV27
J: TRBJ2-7
length: 13
size: .
CDR3: CATTGGWSYEQYF
DNA: TGTGCCACGACCGGAGGTTGGTCCTACGAGCAGTACTTC

D: TRBD2
V: TRBV5-6
J: TRBJ2-7
length: 14
size: .
CDR3: CASRRGGFSYEQYF
DNA: TGTGCCAGCAGGCGGGGAGGGTTCTCCTACGAGCAGTACTTC

D: .
V: TRBV5-6
J: TRBJ1-6
length: 14
size: .
CDR3: CASSLSRGTSPLHF
DNA: TGTGCCAGCAGCTTGAGCAGGGGTACTTCACCCCTCCACTTT

D: TRBD2
V: TRBV5-3
J: TRBJ2-5
length: 18
size: .
CDR3: CARSSAGTSGNRQETQYF
DNA: TGTGCCAGAAGCTCGGCGGGGACTAGCGGGAACCGCCAAGAGACCCAGTACTTC

D: TRBD2
V: TRBV28
J: TRBJ2-5
length: 16
size: .
CDR3: CASSHLEREGEETQYF
DNA: TGTGCCAGCAGTCACTTAGAGCGGGAGGGCGAGGAGACCCAGTACTTC

D: .
V: TRBV27
J: TRBJ2-1
length: 15
size: .
CDR3: CASSPVGGRYNEQFF
DNA: TGTGCCAGCAGCCCTGTAGGGGGACGATACAATGAGCAGTTCTTC

D: .
V: TRBV7-3
J: TRBJ2-3
length: 14
size: .
CDR3: CASSPTVGTDTQYF
DNA: TGTGCCAGCAGCCCAACCGTCGGGACAGATACGCAGTATTTT

D: TRBD1
V: TRBV7-9
J: TRBJ2-1
length: 14
size: .
CDR3: CASRGPGGRDEQFF
DNA: TGTGCCAGCAGGGGGCCAGGGGGACGGGATGAGCAGTTCTTC

D: .
V: TRBV27
J: TRBJ2-5
length: 16
size: .
CDR3: CASSGVEVGGLETQYF
DNA: TGTGCCAGCAGCGGGGTCGAGGTGGGGGGGCTGGAGACCCAGTACTTC

D: TRBD1
V: TRBV2
J: TRBJ1-2
length: 12
size: .
CDR3: CASETAGGGYTF
DNA: TGTGCCAGCGAGACAGCAGGGGGTGGCTACACCTTC

D: .
V: TRBV7-6
J: TRBJ2-7
length: 16
size: .
CDR3: CASSLDPDRPDYEQYF
DNA: TGTGCCAGCAGCTTGGATCCCGACAGGCCGGACTACGAGCAGTACTTC

D: .
V: TRBV5-6
J: TRBJ2-7
length: 12
size: .
CDR3: CASSGRGYEQYF
DNA: TGTGCCAGCAGCGGGAGGGGGTACGAGCAGTACTTC

D: .
V: TRBV6-5
J: TRBJ2-1
length: 12
size: .
CDR3: CASSYSGSEQFF
DNA: TGTGCCAGCAGTTACTCCGGCTCCGAGCAGTTCTTC

D: .
V: TRBV15
J: TRBJ1-2
length: 17
size: .
CDR3: CATSTGSQGYVVDGYTF
DNA: TGTGCCACCAGCACCGGCTCCCAGGGGTACGTGGTGGATGGCTACACCTTC

D: .
V: TRBV4-3
J: TRBJ2-3
length: 14
size: .
CDR3: CASSPFGGRDTQYF
DNA: TGCGCCAGCAGCCCCTTCGGGGGCAGAGATACGCAGTATTTT

D: .
V: TRBV6-1
J: TRBJ2-7
length: 15
size: .
CDR3: CASSLVAYLSYEQYF
DNA: TGTGCCAGCAGTCTGGTTGCTTATTTATCCTACGAGCAGTACTTC

D: .
V: TRBV5-1
J: TRBJ2-7
length: 16
size: .
CDR3: CASSTPVAGANYEQYF
DNA: TGCGCCAGCAGCACCCCGGTGGCTGGGGCGAACTACGAGCAGTACTTC

D: .
V: TRBV7-2
J: TRBJ1-6
length: 13
size: .
CDR3: CASSLYVNSPLHF
DNA: TGTGCCAGCAGCTTATATGTTAATTCACCCCTCCACTTT

D: TRBD1
V: TRBV4-1
J: TRBJ1-5
length: 15
size: .
CDR3: CASRDRVDSNQPQHF
DNA: TGCGCCAGCAGGGACAGGGTGGATAGCAATCAGCCCCAGCATTTT

D: .
V: TRBV25-1
J: TRBJ2-1
length: 15
size: once
CDR3: CASSEIRDFRNEQFF
DNA: TGTGCCAGCAGTGAGATCAGGGATTTTCGTAATGAGCAGTTCTTC

D: .
V: TRBV10-2
J: TRBJ2-7
length: 17
size: .
CDR3: CASSESISGSPSYEQYF
DNA: TGCGCCAGCAGTGAGTCGATCTCGGGGTCACCGTCCTACGAGCAGTACTTC

D: TRBD1
V: TRBV4-1
J: TRBJ1-4
length: 16
size: .
CDR3: CASSHEGGRFHEKLFF
DNA: TGCGCCAGCAGCCACGAAGGGGGCAGATTCCATGAAAAACTGTTTTTT

D: TRBD2
V: TRBV4-3
J: TRBJ2-1
length: 15
size: .
CDR3: CASSQDYAGDNEQFF
DNA: TGCGCCAGCAGCCAAGATTACGCGGGAGACAATGAGCAGTTCTTC

D: .
V: TRBV5-6
J: TRBJ2-2
length: 13
size: .
CDR3: CASSLGNTGELFF
DNA: TGTGCCAGCAGCTTAGGGAACACCGGGGAGCTGTTTTTT

D: TRBD2
V: TRBV5-1
J: TRBJ2-1
length: 16
size: once
CDR3: CASRVGLADSYNEQFF
DNA: TGCGCCAGCAGGGTGGGACTAGCGGACTCCTACAATGAGCAGTTCTTC

D: .
V: TRBV29-1
J: TRBJ1-2
length: 14
size: .
CDR3: CSVERWDARGGYTF
DNA: TGCAGCGTTGAACGGTGGGACGCCCGCGGCGGCTACACCTTC

D: TRBD1
V: TRBV2
J: TRBJ1-3
length: 15
size: few
CDR3: CASRDRLSSGNTIYF
DNA: TGTGCCAGCAGGGACAGGTTAAGCTCTGGAAACACCATATATTTT

D: .
V: TRBV5-1
J: TRBJ1-1
length: 12
size: .
CDR3: CASSPSGAEAFF
DNA: TGCGCCAGCAGCCCATCAGGGGCTGAAGCTTTCTTT

D: TRBD1
V: TRBV5-4
J: TRBJ1-1
length: 13
size: .
CDR3: CASSPGGNTEAFF
DNA: TGTGCCAGCAGTCCAGGGGGGAACACTGAAGCTTTCTTT

D: .
V: TRBV25-1
J: TRBJ2-2
length: 13
size: .
CDR3: CASRGQNTGELFF
DNA: TGTGCCAGTCGGGGACAGAACACCGGGGAGCTGTTTTTT

D: TRBD1
V: TRBV6-5
J: TRBJ1-5
length: 15
size: once
CDR3: CASSWGQGANQPQHF
DNA: TGTGCCAGCAGCTGGGGACAGGGGGCGAATCAGCCCCAGCATTTT

D: TRBD2
V: TRBV9
J: TRBJ2-7
length: 13
size: .
CDR3: CASSASGAREQYF
DNA: TGTGCCAGCAGCGCTAGCGGGGCTCGGGAGCAGTACTTC

D: TRBD1
V: TRBV27
J: TRBJ1-6
length: 17
size: .
CDR3: CASSLSPGGAWNSPLHF
DNA: TGTGCCAGCAGTTTATCCCCAGGGGGCGCATGGAATTCACCCCTCCACTTT

D: .
V: TRBV28
J: TRBJ1-1
length: 13
size: .
CDR3: CASIFGAGTEAFF
DNA: TGTGCCAGCATCTTTGGGGCAGGCACTGAAGCTTTCTTT

D: .
V: TRBV4-3
J: TRBJ2-1
length: 13
size: .
CDR3: CASSQDLEGEQFF
DNA: TGCGCCAGCAGCCAAGATCTGGAGGGGGAGCAGTTCTTC

D: .
V: TRBV7-9
J: TRBJ2-7
length: 14
size: .
CDR3: CASSLALNGYEQYF
DNA: TGTGCCAGCAGCTTAGCGCTCAACGGCTACGAGCAGTACTTC

D: .
V: TRBV30
J: TRBJ2-7
length: 12
size: .
CDR3: CAWSDGTYEQYF
DNA: TGTGCCTGGAGTGATGGAACCTACGAGCAGTACTTC